The rows below give T cell receptor beta chains drawn from one sample of a study of T cell repertoires in cytomegalovirus infection. TCRdb redid the calling of the reads with MiXCR, one entry per CDR3 protein. The sample holds roughly 760,000 distinct CDR3 sequences, roughly 35% seen once. The source material was PBMCs. These receptor sequences come from a human donor in good health (CMV status not recorded). Some clones in this sample may be carry-over from other donors' samples. The CDR3 runs from the conserved cysteine through the conserved F or W. The D gene is left open where the match is weak. Only part of the rows carry a size: once, few, many, or a class if the clone is expanded.

TRBJ1-1	13	.	TRBV10-3	once	TGTGCCATCAAGAAGGACCAGAACACTGAAGCTTTCTTT	CAIKKDQNTEAFF
TRBJ2-2	17	TRBD1	TRBV15	.	TGTGCCACCAGCATGGAGGGACAGGGAAGGGGGCACGGGGAGCTGTTTTTT	CATSMEGQGRGHGELFF
TRBJ1-3	11	TRBD1	TRBV12-3/TRBV12-4	.	TGTGCCAGCAGTCGGACAGGAAGTCATTCGTTT	CASSRTGSHSF
TRBJ1-5	12	.	TRBV28	.	TGTGCCAGCAGTCCCCCGCGAGGGCTCGAGCATTTT	CASSPPRGLEHF
TRBJ2-3	15	.	TRBV7-3	.	TGTGCCACCTCCGACCAGGGGGGGCCGATAGATACGCAGTATTTT	CATSDQGGPIDTQYF
TRBJ1-1	15	.	TRBV6-2/TRBV6-3	.	TGTGCCAGCAGTCACGCGGGACAACTGAACACTGAAGCTTTCTTT	CASSHAGQLNTEAFF
TRBJ2-7	15	.	TRBV5-6	.	TGTGCCAGCAGGCGAATCTATGGGGGGACCTACGAGCAGTACTTC	CASRRIYGGTYEQYF
TRBJ2-1	16	TRBD2	TRBV4-1	.	TGCGCCAGCAGCCAAGGGGGGGGTGGGTGGGTCAATGAGCAGTTCTTC	CASSQGGGGWVNEQFF
TRBJ2-6	17	.	TRBV12-3/TRBV12-4	few	TGTGCCAGCAGGGGTGGGAGTAGAAGCTCTGGGGCCAACGTCCTGACTTTC	CASRGGSRSSGANVLTF
TRBJ1-3	17	.	TRBV7-2	few	TGTGCCAGCAGCCTTAGCATGGGGATGGTCTCTGGAAACACCATATATTTT	CASSLSMGMVSGNTIYF
TRBJ2-1	15	.	TRBV7-8	few	TGTGCCAGCAGCTTAGCTTGGACTCTCGACAATGAGCAGTTCTTC	CASSLAWTLDNEQFF
TRBJ1-5	16	.	TRBV12-3/TRBV12-4	.	TGTGCCAGCAGTTTTTCCGTGCCTTATAGCAATCAGCCCCAGCATTTT	CASSFSVPYSNQPQHF
TRBJ2-3	13	.	TRBV20-1	.	TGCAGTGCTAGCACGGAGAACACAGATACGCAGTATTTT	CSASTENTDTQYF
TRBJ2-5	10	TRBD2	TRBV30	.	TGTGCTTGGGGGGGGGAGACCCAGTACTTC	CAWGGETQYF
TRBJ1-4	12	.	TRBV6-6	few	TGTGCCAGCACCCTCTCGAATGAAAAACTGTTTTTT	CASTLSNEKLFF
TRBJ2-4	14	.	TRBV28	.	TGTGCCAGCAGTTTAAGTCAGGGGATCGGCATTCAGTACTTC	CASSLSQGIGIQYF